These 14 T cell receptor beta chains share one sample of origin, sequenced in a study of blood T cell repertoires in COVID-19. Clones were sequenced by immunoSEQ multiplex PCR, and TCRdb holds only the in-frame ones, with some missing. The sample yields roughly 150,000 clones, around 80% seen once. Sequences were obtained from PBMCs or T cells enriched from blood (not recorded which). All receptors derive from a man between 50 and 59 years old who had recovered from COVID-19.

The rearrangement links TRBV7-2 to TRBJ2-7, with 7 nucleotides matching TRBD1. The CDR3 spans 15 residues. The germline gives CDR1 SGHTA, CDR2 FQGNSA. Trimming cost V 7 bases and J 1 base; bases outside gene matches: 10. CDR3 sequence (DNA): TGTGCCAGCACACCGGGACCAGGGGGATCCTACGAGCAGTACTTC. Translating it yields CASTPGPGGSYEQYF.

The rearrangement uses TRBV7-2 and TRBJ1-6; possible D gene TRBD1, 6 bases. CDR3 length equals 16 residues. CDR1 is SGHTA, CDR2 FQGNSA, per germline. Between the trimmed V and J ends, which lost 1 base and 7 bases, there was a span of 14 bases. The CDR3: CASSLGGRGWNSPLHF. DNA for the CDR3: TGTGCCAGCAGCTTAGGCGGCAGGGGATGGAATTCACCCCTCCACTTT.

This sequence joins TRBV6-5 and TRBJ2-3, with 13 bases matching TRBD2. J was trimmed by 11 bases and V by 6 bases; bases with no gene match: 5. CDR3 length: 13 residues. Per germline, CDR1 MNHEY and CDR2 SVGAGI. The DNA for the CDR3 is TGTGCCAGCAGGGGACTAGCGGGGATGGAGCAGTATTTT. Translated, it gives CASRGLAGMEQYF.

V gene TRBV5-4 combines with J gene TRBJ2-3; 9 bases line up with TRBD2. CDR1 is SGHNT, CDR2 YYREEE, per germline (reference sequence). This CDR3 has 15 amino acids. The junction had 8 bases not matched to a gene; V was cut back by 6 bases and J by 3 bases. The DNA of the CDR3 is TGTGCCAGCACACGTGGGGCGGGGGGGACAGATACGCAGTATTTT. It encodes CASTRGAGGTDTQYF.

The V call is TRBV24-1, the J call TRBJ1-2; D is perhaps TRBD1 (5 bases). Germline V gene data show CDR1 as KGHDR and CDR2 as SFDVKD. CDR3 length: 12 residues. Trimming left V 9 bases short and J 11 bases short, with 18 bases between. The CDR3 spells CATPPGAAGYTF. Written as DNA, the CDR3 is TGTGCCACCCCGCCCGGTGCGGCAGGGTACACCTTC.

The J gene is TRBJ2-7, the V gene TRBV4-1, with 7 bases matching TRBD2. J gave up 2 bases and V 3 bases, and 4 bases lay outside the gene matches. Germline CDR1 and CDR2: MGHRA and YSYEKL. The CDR3 covers 14 residues. The CDR3 nucleotides read TGCGCCAGCAGCCAGAGGGACTACGCCTACGAGCAGTACTTC. Protein sequence: CASSQRDYAYEQYF.

J is TRBJ2-7 and V is TRBV4-1, with TRBD1 matching over 7 bases. The V gene's germline CDR1 is MGHRA and CDR2 YSYEKL. The CDR3 spans 20 residues. V lost 0 bases to trimming and J lost 0 bases; unmatched junction nucleotides: 17. The CDR3 DNA sequence: TGCGCCAGCAGCCAAGAACTGGTCCCGGGACAGCACCACAACTCCTACGAGCAGTACTTC. This translates into CASSQELVPGQHHNSYEQYF.

The V call is TRBV7-6, the J call TRBJ2-2; 7 nucleotides agree with TRBD2. The length of the CDR3 is 13 residues. Germline assignment: CDR1 SGHVS and CDR2 FNYEAQ. The J segment lost 6 bases and the V segment lost 8 bases, leaving 6 bases of the junction unmatched. The CDR3 spells CASGGGGPGELFF. The CDR3 DNA is TGTGCCAGCGGCGGCGGGGGACCCGGGGAGCTGTTTTTT.

V is TRBV3-1 (or the pseudogene TRBV3-2) and J is TRBJ1-3, with D possibly being TRBD1 (6 bases). Trimming removed 0 bases at V and 0 bases at J, with 9 bases between. CDR1 and CDR2 (germline): LGHDT, YNNKEL (reference sequence). The CDR3 extends over 16 amino acids. The CDR3 loop reads CASSQEQGPSGNTIYF. The CDR3 bases are TGTGCCAGCAGCCAAGAACAGGGCCCCTCTGGAAACACCATATATTTT.

V usage is TRBV27 and J usage is TRBJ2-2; 8 bases align to TRBD1. In germline, CDR1 is MNHEY, CDR2 SMNVEV (reference sequence). The CDR3 extends over 16 amino acids. The J segment lost 7 bases and the V segment lost 1 base, leaving 8 bases of the junction unmatched. CDR3 coding DNA: TGTGCCAGCAGTTTATACCGCAGGGGGCACGGCGGGGAGCTGTTTTTT. The encoded protein is CASSLYRRGHGGELFF.

The chain couples TRBV2 to TRBJ1-3; possibly TRBD1 for D (5 bases). Per germline, CDR1 SNHLY and CDR2 FYNNEI. The CDR3 is 15 amino acids. V gave up 4 bases and J gave up 0 bases, with 10 bases separating them. CDR3 region: CASSAQGLSGNTIYF. Here the CDR3 DNA reads TGTGCCAGCAGTGCTCAGGGCCTCTCTGGAAACACCATATATTTT. Supplemented by reference TRBV2 and TRBJ1-3, the full variable domain reads EPEVTQTPSHQVTQMGQEVILRCVPISNHLYFYWYRQILGQKVEFLVSFYNNEISEKSEIFDDQFSVERPDGSNFTLKIRSTKLEDSAMYFCASSAQGLSGNTIYFGEGSWLTVV.

This rearrangement joins TRBV5-1 to TRBJ1-1; TRBD1 matches at 11 bases. V shed 4 bases, J shed 0 bases, and the junction held 2 bases outside the gene matches. Germline V gene lookup returns CDR1 SGHRS and CDR2 YFSETQ. The CDR3 loop spans 15 amino acids. This chain's CDR3 is CASSRDRGVNTEAFF. DNA of the CDR3: TGCGCCAGCAGCCGGGACAGGGGGGTGAACACTGAAGCTTTCTTT.

The chain couples TRBV6-6 to TRBJ2-1; TRBD1 matches at 8 bases. CDR1 and CDR2 (germline): MNHNY, SVGAGI (reference sequence). The V and J ends lost 11 bases and 3 bases, in that order; junction bases with no gene match: 9. This CDR3 region has 14 residues. In DNA, the CDR3 is TGTGCCGCAGAAAGGGACAGGAGCTACAATGAGCAGTTCTTC. Its protein product is CAAERDRSYNEQFF.

This chain connects TRBV19 to TRBJ1-2, with 11 bases aligning to TRBD1. V lost 5 bases, J lost 2 bases, and 16 bases stayed unmatched. There are 19 residues in the CDR3. Germline V gene sequence: CDR1 LNHDA, CDR2 SQIVND (reference sequence). The CDR3 spells CASSPTGQGARGVNYGYTF. The CDR3 nucleotides read TGTGCCAGTAGTCCCACCGGACAGGGGGCGAGAGGGGTGAACTATGGCTACACCTTC. Full variable domain (missing parts from reference TRBV19 and TRBJ1-2): DGGITQSPKYLFRKEGQNVTLSCEQNLNHDAMYWYRQDPGQGLRLIYYSQIVNDFQKGDIAEGYSVSREKKESFPLTVTSAQKNPTAFYLCASSPTGQGARGVNYGYTFGSGTRLTVV.